Below are 14 T cell receptor beta chains sequenced from a single sample in a study of blood T cell repertoires in COVID-19. The table came from immunoSEQ multiplex PCR; TCRdb's copy has only in-frame clones and leaves some out. The sample lists about 170,000 clones; approximately 81% were seen once. Sequenced input: peripheral blood. All receptors derive from a woman aged 80 or over with active or convalescent COVID-19.

This clone has a single count. The chain recombines TRBV9 with TRBJ2-5; 7 bases fit TRBD1. This CDR3 contains 16 residues. Trimming took 4 bases from V and 1 from J; bases not matched to a gene: 10. Germline assignment: CDR1 SGDLS and CDR2 YYNGEE. CDR3 coding DNA: TGTGCCAGCAGCCTCCTAGGGGGCGGGTCCCAAGAGACCCAGTACTTC. This encodes CASSLLGGGSQETQYF. The full variable domain, rest sourced from reference TRBV9 and TRBJ2-5, is DSGVTQTPKHLITATGQRVTLRCSPRSGDLSVYWYQQSLDQGLQFLIQYYNGEERAKGNILERFSAQQFPDLHSELNLSSLELGDSALYFCASSLLGGGSQETQYFGPGTRLLVL.

This chain connects TRBV5-8 to TRBJ2-7; tentative D call: TRBD2 (5 bases). Germline V gene lookup returns CDR1 SGHTS and CDR2 YDEGEE. CDR3 length: 16 residues. The germline V and J ends were trimmed by 4 bases and 7 bases, with 24 bases remaining between them. The CDR3, as DNA: TGTGCCAGCAGCCTACCTCTGGGAGCCACTTTAGGAGAGCAGTACTTC. It codes for CASSLPLGATLGEQYF.

This chain joins TRBV28 and TRBJ1-2, with D unresolved. V shed 4 bases and J shed 8 bases, with 11 bases lying between them. Germline V gene lookup returns CDR1 MDHEN and CDR2 SYDVKM. CDR3 length: 12 amino acids. The CDR3 DNA reads as TGTGCCAGCAGTTCTACGACTTGGGGCTACACCTTC. Residues: CASSSTTWGYTF.

The V call is TRBV6-1, the J call TRBJ2-7; TRBD2 might be the D (5 bases). The CDR3 runs to 14 residues. Germline V gene sequence: CDR1 MNHNS, CDR2 SASEGT. The V gene lost 3 bases and the J gene lost 2 bases, with 11 bases spanning the gap. CDR3 region: CASSDRGSTYEQYF. Written as DNA, the CDR3 is TGTGCCAGCAGTGACCGGGGTTCAACCTACGAGCAGTACTTC.

This chain connects TRBV27 to TRBJ1-4; no reliable D call. Germline CDR1 is MNHEY and CDR2 is SMNVEV (reference sequence). There are 14 residues in the CDR3. V lost 6 bases, J lost 3 bases, and 11 bases lay in between. CDR3 sequence (DNA): TGTGCCAGCAGCGAGGCGTGGCCTAATGAAAAACTGTTTTTT. Protein product: CASSEAWPNEKLFF.

The chain couples TRBV27 to TRBJ2-1; the match to TRBD1 covers 7 bases. V shed 5 bases and J 4 bases; nucleotides not matched to a gene: 8. CDR1 is MNHEY and CDR2 is SMNVEV in the germline V gene (reference sequence). This CDR3 contains 15 residues. CDR3 amino acids: CASSPDRRVYNEQFF. In nucleotides, the CDR3 is TGTGCCAGCAGTCCGGACAGGAGAGTATACAATGAGCAGTTCTTC.

The CDR3 reads CASSQVGRYIQYF. Written as DNA, the CDR3 is TGTGCCAGCAGCCAAGTGGGCCGCTACATTCAGTACTTC. The chain employs TRBV14 and TRBJ2-4; no reliable D call. The CDR3 spans 13 residues. V lost 1 base, J lost 8 bases, and 9 bases lay in between. CDR1 is SGHDN, CDR2 FVKESK, per germline.

J is TRBJ1-1 and V is TRBV5-6, with unresolved D. V was trimmed by 4 bases and J by 2 bases, leaving 9 bases between them. This CDR3 is built from 13 residues. Germline V gives CDR1 SGHDT, CDR2 YYEEEE. The CDR3 bases are TGTGCCAGCAGCCCTAACAGAAACACTGAAGCTTTCTTT. Its translation is CASSPNRNTEAFF.

The chain links TRBV5-4 to TRBJ1-2; 7 nucleotides match TRBD1. This CDR3 is built from 12 residues. Looked up from germline, CDR1 is SGHNT and CDR2 is YYREEE (reference sequence). The V gene end was trimmed by 4 bases and the J gene end by 6 bases; junction bases not matched to a gene: 3. As DNA, the CDR3 is TGTGCCAGCAGCGAAACAGGGGATGGCTACACCTTC. Translating gives CASSETGDGYTF.

V is TRBV19 and J is TRBJ2-1, with 8 bases that match TRBD1. The CDR3 is made up of 18 amino acids. With 5 bases clipped from V and 3 bases from J, the junction kept 15 bases outside the gene matches. Germline loops: CDR1 LNHDA, CDR2 SQIVND (reference sequence). CDR3 amino acids: CASSSRQGAVHGYNEQFF. CDR3 DNA sequence: TGTGCCAGTAGTTCACGGCAGGGGGCGGTTCATGGCTACAATGAGCAGTTCTTC.

The rearrangement links TRBV5-5 to TRBJ1-1, with 9 nucleotides matching TRBD1. The CDR3 spans 14 residues. Germline V gene data show CDR1 as SGHKS and CDR2 as YYEKEE (reference sequence). Germline trimming cut 1 base from V and 5 bases from J; bases unmatched to any gene: 3. CDR3 nucleotide sequence: TGTGCCAGCAGCTTGACAGGGGGCTTTACTGAAGCTTTCTTT. This encodes CASSLTGGFTEAFF.

This chain uses TRBV27 with TRBJ2-1; weak D call: TRBD2 (7 bases). The CDR3 totals 16 residues. CDR1 MNHEY and CDR2 SMNVEV come from the germline V gene (reference sequence). V was pared by 1 base and J by 2 bases, with 12 bases between. CDR3 sequence (DNA): TGTGCCAGCAGTTTATGGGGAGGGGGAACCTACAATGAGCAGTTCTTC. Residues: CASSLWGGGTYNEQFF.

This chain connects TRBV5-1 to TRBJ2-7; no definite D call. CDR3 size: 11 residues. Germline V gene lookup returns CDR1 SGHRS and CDR2 YFSETQ. V lost 4 bases to trimming and J lost 5 bases, with 7 bases between them. The CDR3 nucleotides are TGCGCCAGCAGCGAGAACCACGAGCAGTACTTC. This encodes CASSENHEQYF.

V gene TRBV29-1 combines with J gene TRBJ2-5; TRBD2 aligns across 7 bases. The length of the CDR3 is 14 residues. The ends lost 4 bases at V and 5 bases at J; junction bases unmatched: 10. CDR1 SQVTM and CDR2 ANQGSEA come from the germline V gene. The CDR3 reads CSVVLGGRRETQYF. CDR3 DNA: TGCAGCGTTGTACTGGGAGGGAGAAGGGAGACCCAGTACTTC.